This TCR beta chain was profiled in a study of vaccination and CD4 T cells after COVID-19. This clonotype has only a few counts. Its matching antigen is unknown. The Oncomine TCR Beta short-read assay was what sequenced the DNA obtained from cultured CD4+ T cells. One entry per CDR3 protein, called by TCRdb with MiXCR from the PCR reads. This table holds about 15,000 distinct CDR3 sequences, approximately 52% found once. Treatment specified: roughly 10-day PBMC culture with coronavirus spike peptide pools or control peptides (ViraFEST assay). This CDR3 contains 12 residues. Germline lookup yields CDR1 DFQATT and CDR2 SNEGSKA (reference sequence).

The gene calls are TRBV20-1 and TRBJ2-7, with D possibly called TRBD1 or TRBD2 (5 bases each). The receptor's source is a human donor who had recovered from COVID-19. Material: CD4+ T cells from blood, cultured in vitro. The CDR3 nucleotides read TGCAGCTTGGGACGGGGAGTCTACGAGCAGTACTTC. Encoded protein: CSLGRGVYEQYF.